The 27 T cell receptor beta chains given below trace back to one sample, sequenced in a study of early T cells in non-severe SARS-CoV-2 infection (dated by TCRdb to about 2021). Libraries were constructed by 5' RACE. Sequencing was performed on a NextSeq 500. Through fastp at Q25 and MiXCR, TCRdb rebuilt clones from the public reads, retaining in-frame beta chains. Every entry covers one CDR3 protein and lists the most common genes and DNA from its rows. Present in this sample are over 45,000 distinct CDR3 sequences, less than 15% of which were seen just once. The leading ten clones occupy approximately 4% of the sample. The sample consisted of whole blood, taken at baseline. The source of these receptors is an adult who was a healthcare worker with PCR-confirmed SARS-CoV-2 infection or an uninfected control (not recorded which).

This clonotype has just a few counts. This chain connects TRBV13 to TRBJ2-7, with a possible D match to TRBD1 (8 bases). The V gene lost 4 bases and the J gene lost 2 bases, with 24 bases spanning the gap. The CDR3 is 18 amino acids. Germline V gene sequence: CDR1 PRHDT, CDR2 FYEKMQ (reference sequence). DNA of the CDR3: TGTGCCAGCAGCTCAACTCGGGACAGGTTTGCGGGGGCCTACGAGCAGTACTTC. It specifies CASSSTRDRFAGAYEQYF.

The CDR3 nucleotides read TGTGCCAGCGACGTAGGAGGTGGCAATGAGCAGTTCTTC. Translated, it gives CASDVGGGNEQFF. J is TRBJ2-1 and V is TRBV4-2, with a possible D match to TRBD2 (5 bases). The CDR3 runs 13 residues. V was cut by 8 bases and J by 6 bases, with 14 bases left in between. Looked up from germline, CDR1 is LGHNA and CDR2 is YNFKEQ.

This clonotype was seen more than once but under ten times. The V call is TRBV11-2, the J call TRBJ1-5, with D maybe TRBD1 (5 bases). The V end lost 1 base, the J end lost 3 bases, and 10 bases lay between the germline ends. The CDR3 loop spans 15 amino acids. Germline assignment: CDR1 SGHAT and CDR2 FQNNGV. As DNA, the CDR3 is TGTGCCAGCAGCTTAGGAGCAGGGCCCAATCAGCCCCAGCATTTT. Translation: CASSLGAGPNQPQHF.

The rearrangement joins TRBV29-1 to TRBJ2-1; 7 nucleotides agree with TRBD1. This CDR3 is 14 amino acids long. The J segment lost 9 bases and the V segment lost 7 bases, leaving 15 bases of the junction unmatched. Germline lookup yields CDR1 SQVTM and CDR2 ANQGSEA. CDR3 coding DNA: TGCAGCGGGGGAGAGACAGGGCCCAATGTTGAGCAGTTCTTC. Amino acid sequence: CSGGETGPNVEQFF.

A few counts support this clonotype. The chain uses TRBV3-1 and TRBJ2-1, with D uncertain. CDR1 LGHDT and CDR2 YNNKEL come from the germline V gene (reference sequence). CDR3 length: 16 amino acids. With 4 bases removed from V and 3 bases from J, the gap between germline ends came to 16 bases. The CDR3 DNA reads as TGTGCCAGCAGCCCACACCGGGTCAAGTACTACAATGAGCAGTTCTTC. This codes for CASSPHRVKYYNEQFF.

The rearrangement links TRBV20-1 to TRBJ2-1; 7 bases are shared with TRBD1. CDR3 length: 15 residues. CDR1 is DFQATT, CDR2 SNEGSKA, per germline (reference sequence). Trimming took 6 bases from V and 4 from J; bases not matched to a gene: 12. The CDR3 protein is CSAAALGQLYNEQFF. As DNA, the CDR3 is TGCAGTGCGGCAGCCCTGGGACAGCTGTACAATGAGCAGTTCTTC.

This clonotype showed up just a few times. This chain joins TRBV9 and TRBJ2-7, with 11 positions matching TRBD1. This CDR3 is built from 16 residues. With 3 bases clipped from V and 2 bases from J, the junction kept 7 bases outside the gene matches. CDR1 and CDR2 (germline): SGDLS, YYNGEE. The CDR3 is CASSASGGQGAYEQYF. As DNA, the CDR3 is TGTGCCAGCAGCGCAAGTGGGGGACAGGGGGCCTACGAGCAGTACTTC.

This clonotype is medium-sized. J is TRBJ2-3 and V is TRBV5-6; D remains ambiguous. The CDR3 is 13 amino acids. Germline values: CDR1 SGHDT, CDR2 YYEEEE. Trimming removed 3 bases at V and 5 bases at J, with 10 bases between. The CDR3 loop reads CASSSNVEDTQYF. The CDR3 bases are TGTGCCAGCAGCTCAAACGTAGAAGATACGCAGTATTTT. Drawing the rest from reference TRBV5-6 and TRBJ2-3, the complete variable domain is DAGVTQSPTHLIKTRGQQVTLRCSPKSGHDTVSWYQQALGQGPQFIFQYYEEEERQRGNFPDRFSGHQFPNYSSELNVNALLLGDSALYLCASSSNVEDTQYFGPGTRLTVL.

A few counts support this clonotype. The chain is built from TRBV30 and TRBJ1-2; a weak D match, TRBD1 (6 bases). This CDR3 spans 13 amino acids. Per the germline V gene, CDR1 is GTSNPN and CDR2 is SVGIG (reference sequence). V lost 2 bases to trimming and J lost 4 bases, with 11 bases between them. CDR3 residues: CAWSQGGAYGYTF. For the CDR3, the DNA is TGTGCCTGGAGTCAAGGGGGTGCCTATGGCTACACCTTC. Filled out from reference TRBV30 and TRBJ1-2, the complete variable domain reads SQTIHQWPATLVQPVGSPLSLECTVEGTSNPNLYWYRQAAGRGLQLLFYSVGIGQISSEVPQNLSASRPQDRQFILSSKKLLLSDSGFYLCAWSQGGAYGYTFGSGTRLTVV.

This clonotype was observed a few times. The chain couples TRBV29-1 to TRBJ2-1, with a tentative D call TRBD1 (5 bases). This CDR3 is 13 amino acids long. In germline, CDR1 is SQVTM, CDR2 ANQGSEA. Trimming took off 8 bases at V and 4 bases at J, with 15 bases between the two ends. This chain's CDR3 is CSTDVPGYNEQFF. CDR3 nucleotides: TGCAGCACCGACGTGCCAGGGTACAATGAGCAGTTCTTC.

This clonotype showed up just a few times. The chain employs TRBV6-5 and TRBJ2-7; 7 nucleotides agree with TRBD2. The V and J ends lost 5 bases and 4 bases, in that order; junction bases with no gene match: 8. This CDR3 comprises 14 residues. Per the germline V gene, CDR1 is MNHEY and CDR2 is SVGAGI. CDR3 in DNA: TGTGCCAGCAGTCTCGGCGGGAGCGAATACGAGCAGTACTTC. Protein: CASSLGGSEYEQYF.

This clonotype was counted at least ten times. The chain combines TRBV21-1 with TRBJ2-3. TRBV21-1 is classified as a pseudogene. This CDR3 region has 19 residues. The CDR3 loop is CASSKSTSWAGEGTDTQYF. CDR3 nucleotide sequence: TGTGCCAGCAGCAAATCCACTTCGTGGGCAGGAGAAGGCACAGATACGCAGTATTTT.

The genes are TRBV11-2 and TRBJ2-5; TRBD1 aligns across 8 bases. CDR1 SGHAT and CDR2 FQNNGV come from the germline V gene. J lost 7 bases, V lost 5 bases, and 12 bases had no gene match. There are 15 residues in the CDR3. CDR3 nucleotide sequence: TGTGCCAGCAGCCGGGACAGGAACTTAGAGGGGACCCAGTACTTC. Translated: CASSRDRNLEGTQYF.

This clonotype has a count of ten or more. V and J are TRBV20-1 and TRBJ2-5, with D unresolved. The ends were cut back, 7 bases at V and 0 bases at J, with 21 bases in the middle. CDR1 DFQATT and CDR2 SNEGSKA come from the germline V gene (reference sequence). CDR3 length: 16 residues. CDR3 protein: CSGSRPPSGDQETQYF. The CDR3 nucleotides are TGCAGTGGCTCTAGGCCCCCCTCTGGTGACCAAGAGACCCAGTACTTC.

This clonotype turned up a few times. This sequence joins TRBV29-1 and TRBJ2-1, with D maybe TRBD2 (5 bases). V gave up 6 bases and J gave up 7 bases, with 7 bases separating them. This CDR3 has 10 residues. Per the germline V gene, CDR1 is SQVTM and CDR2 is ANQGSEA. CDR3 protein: CSVGVNEQFF. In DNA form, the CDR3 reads TGCAGCGTCGGGGTGAATGAGCAGTTCTTC.

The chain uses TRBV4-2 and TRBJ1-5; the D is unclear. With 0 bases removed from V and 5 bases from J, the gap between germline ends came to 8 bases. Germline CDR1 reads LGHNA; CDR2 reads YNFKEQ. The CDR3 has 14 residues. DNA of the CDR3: TGTGCCAGCAGCCAAGATGGAGTGGATCAGCCCCAGCATTTT. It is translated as CASSQDGVDQPQHF.

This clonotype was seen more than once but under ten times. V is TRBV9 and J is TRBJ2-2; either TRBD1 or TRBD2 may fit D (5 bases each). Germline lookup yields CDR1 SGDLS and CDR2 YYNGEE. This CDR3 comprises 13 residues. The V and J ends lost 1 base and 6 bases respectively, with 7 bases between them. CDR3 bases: TGTGCCAGCAGCGTACAGGGAGCCGGGGAGCTGTTTTTT. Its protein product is CASSVQGAGELFF.

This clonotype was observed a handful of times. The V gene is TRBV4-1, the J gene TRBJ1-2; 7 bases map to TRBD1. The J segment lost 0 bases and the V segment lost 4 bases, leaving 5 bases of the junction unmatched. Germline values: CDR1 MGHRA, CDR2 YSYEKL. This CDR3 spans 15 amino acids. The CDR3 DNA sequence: TGCGCCAGCAGCCCTGACAGGGCTCCTAACTATGGCTACACCTTC. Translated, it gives CASSPDRAPNYGYTF.

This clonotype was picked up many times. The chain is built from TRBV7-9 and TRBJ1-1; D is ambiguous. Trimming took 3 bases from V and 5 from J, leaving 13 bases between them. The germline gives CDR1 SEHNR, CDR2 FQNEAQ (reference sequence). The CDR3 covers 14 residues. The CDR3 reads CASSFIAGITEAFF. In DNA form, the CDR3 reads TGTGCCAGCAGCTTCATCGCGGGGATTACTGAAGCTTTCTTT.

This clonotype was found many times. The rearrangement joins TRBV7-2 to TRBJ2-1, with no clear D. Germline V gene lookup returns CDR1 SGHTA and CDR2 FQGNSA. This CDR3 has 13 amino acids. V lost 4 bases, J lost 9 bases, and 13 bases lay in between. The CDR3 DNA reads TGTGCCAGCAGCTCGATTTTCTATGTTGAGCAGTTCTTC. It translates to CASSSIFYVEQFF.

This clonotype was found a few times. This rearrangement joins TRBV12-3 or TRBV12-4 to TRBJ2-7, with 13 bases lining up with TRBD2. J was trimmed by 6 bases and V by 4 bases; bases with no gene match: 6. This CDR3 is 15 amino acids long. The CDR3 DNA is TGTGCCAGCAGTTCGACTAGCGGGGGGTTAGGCGAGCAGTACTTC. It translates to CASSSTSGGLGEQYF.

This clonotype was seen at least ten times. Here the CDR3 DNA reads TGTGCCAGCAGTTTGTCGGGTTTCGTGGGGCCGTCAGATACGCAGTATTTT. The encoded protein is CASSLSGFVGPSDTQYF. This rearrangement joins TRBV12-3 or TRBV12-4 to TRBJ2-3; TRBD1 might be the D (5 bases). The V gene lost 3 bases and the J gene lost 4 bases, with 20 bases spanning the gap. This CDR3 contains 17 residues.

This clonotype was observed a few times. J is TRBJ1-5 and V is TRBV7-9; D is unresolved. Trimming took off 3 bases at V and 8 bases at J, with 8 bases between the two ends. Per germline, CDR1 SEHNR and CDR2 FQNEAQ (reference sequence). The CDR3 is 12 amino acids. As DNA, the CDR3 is TGTGCCAGCAGCTTTGACTGGGAGCCCCAGCATTTT. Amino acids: CASSFDWEPQHF.

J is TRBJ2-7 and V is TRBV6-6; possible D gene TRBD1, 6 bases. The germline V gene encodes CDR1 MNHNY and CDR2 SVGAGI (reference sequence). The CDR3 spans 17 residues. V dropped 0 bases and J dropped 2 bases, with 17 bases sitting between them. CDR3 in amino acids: CASSYSSTGFDPYEQYF. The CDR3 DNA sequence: TGTGCCAGCAGTTACTCAAGCACAGGGTTCGACCCCTACGAGCAGTACTTC.

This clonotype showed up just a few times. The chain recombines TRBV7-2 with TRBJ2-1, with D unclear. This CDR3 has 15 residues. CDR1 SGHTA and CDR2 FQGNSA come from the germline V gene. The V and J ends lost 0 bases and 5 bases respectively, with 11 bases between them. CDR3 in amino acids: CASSLASMVHNEQFF. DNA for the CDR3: TGTGCCAGCAGCTTAGCTAGTATGGTACACAATGAGCAGTTCTTC.

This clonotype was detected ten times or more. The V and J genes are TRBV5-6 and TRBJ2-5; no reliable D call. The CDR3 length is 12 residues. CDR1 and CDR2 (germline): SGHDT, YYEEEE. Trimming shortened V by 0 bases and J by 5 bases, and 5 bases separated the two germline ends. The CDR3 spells CASSLALETQYF. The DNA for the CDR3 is TGTGCCAGCAGCTTGGCCCTCGAGACCCAGTACTTC. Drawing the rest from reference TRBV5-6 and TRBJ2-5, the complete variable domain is DAGVTQSPTHLIKTRGQQVTLRCSPKSGHDTVSWYQQALGQGPQFIFQYYEEEERQRGNFPDRFSGHQFPNYSSELNVNALLLGDSALYLCASSLALETQYFGPGTRLLVL.

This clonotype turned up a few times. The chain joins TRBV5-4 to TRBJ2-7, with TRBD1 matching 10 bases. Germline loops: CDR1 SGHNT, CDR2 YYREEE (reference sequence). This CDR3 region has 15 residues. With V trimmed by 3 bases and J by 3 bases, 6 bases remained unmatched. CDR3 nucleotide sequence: TGTGCCAGCAGCTGGGGAGGACAGGGGGTCTACGAGCAGTACTTC. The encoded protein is CASSWGGQGVYEQYF.